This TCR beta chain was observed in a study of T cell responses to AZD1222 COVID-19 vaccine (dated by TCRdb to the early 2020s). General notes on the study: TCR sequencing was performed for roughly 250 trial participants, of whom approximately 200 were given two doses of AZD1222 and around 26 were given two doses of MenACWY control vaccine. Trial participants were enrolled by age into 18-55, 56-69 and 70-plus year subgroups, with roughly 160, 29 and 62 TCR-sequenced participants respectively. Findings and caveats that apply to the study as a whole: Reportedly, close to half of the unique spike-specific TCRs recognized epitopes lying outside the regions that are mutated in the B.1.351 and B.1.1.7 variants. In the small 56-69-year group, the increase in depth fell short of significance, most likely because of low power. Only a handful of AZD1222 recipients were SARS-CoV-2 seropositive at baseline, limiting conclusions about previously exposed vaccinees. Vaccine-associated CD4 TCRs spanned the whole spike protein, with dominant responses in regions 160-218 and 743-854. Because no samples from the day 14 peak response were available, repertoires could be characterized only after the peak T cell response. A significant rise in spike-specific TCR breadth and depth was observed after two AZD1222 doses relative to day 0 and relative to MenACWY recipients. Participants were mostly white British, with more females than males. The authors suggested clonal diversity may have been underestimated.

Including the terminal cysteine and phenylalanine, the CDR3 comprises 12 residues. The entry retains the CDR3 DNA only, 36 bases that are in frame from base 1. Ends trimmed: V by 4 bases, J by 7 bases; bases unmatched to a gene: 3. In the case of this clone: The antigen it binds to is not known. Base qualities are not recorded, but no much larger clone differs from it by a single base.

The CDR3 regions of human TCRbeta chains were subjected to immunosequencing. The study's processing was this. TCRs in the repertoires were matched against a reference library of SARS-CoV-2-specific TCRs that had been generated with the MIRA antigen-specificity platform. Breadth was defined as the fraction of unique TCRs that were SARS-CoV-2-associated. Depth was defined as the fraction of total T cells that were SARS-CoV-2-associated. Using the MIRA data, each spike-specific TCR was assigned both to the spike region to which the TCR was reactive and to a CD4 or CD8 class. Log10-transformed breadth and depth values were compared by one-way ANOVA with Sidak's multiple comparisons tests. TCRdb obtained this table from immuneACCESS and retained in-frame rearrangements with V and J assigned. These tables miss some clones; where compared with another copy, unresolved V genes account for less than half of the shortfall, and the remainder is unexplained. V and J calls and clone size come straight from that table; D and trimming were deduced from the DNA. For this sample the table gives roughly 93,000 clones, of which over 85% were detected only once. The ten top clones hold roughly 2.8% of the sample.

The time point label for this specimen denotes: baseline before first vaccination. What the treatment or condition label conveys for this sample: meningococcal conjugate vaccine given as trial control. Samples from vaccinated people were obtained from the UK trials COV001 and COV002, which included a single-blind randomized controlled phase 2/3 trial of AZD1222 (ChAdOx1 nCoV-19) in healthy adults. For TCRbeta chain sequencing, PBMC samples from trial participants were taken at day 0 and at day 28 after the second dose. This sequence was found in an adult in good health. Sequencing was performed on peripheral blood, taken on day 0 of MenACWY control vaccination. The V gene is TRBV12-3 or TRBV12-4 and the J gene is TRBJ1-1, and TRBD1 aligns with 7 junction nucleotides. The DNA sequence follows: TGTGCCAGCAGTTCAGGGGGTTTTGAAGCTTTCTTT. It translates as CASSSGGFEAFF.